This T cell receptor beta chain originates from a study of shared clonotypes between healthy human individuals. Study-level findings and limits: The rarefaction results pointed to incomplete sorted-subset sequencing despite large depth. Non-shared clonotypes had lower generation probabilities than clonotypes shared by all four sorted-subset donors. The diversity represented, both genetic and in exposure history, was limited by few donors.

Germline loops: CDR1 SQVTM, CDR2 ANQGSEA. CDR3 size: 15 residues. Trimming shortened V by 4 bases and J by 0 bases, and 12 bases separated the two germline ends. Everyone who donated was a Caucasian adult who lived in Nashville, Tennessee. As to this clone: No antigen is known for it.

Using immunoSEQ multiplex PCR, the repertoire was profiled, and TCRdb retains in-frame clones only, with some absent. The sample has hundreds of thousands of clones; approximately 79% are singletons. The chain links TRBV29-1 to TRBJ2-2, with no clear D. Sequencing was done on a sample of memory CD4+ T cells sorted from blood. As to subset: CD45RA-negative fraction. The TCR originated in a woman in her twenties or thirties in good health. In DNA, the CDR3 is TGCAGCGTTGCAGTAGGCACCGCGAACACCGGGGAGCTGTTTTTT. Translation gives CSVAVGTANTGELFF.